This T cell receptor (beta chain) was sequenced for a study of blood T cell repertoires in COVID-19 (dated by TCRdb to 2019 to 2021). Concerning the study at large: Collaborator samples came from the United States, Italy and Spain and covered acute and convalescent phases of COVID-19. Sample metadata almost always included a de-identified subject ID, COVID-19 status, age in years and sex. The material from the prospective study consisted of cDNA or gDNA derived from T cells, B-cell-depleted T cells, or PBMCs. HLA class I and class II types, where available, came from metadata supplied by the sample provider rather than from assay-based typing. The repertoires were released in a freely available public database intended as a resource for research on the immune response to SARS-CoV-2. The dataset comprised deeply sampled blood TCRbeta repertoires from subjects exposed to, actively infected with, or recovered from COVID-19. Samples came from the ongoing ImmuneRACE study (first 160 participants) plus 1,254 subjects from 6 global collaborators.

TCRbeta CDR3 regions were amplified from genomic DNA by means of the immunoSEQ Assay, a bias-controlled multiplex PCR. In the source study's methods: Within the assay, amplification of reference gene primers was used to estimate how many nucleated cells each sample contained. Sequence reads were collapsed and filtered to measure the absolute abundance of every unique TCRbeta CDR3 rearrangement. For each sample, productive Simpson clonality was calculated by taking the square root of Simpson's diversity index across productive rearrangements. TCRdb stores this immuneACCESS table with in-frame sequences only. Part of the clones is absent; in the studies checked, under half of the shortfall reflects unresolved V genes, and no reason is known for the rest. The D gene and trimming were derived from the DNA, and the V and J assignments and clone size from that table. The sample data list roughly 250,000 clones, and around 93% of these were observed just once. 1.2% of the sample comes from the top ten.

This clone has just one count. It has no known antigen specificity. No base quality values were provided; no much bigger clone lies one nucleotide off. General conclusions and limits of the study: How much clinical and demographic metadata was included differed by source and by participant, and the metadata was provided uncurated.

Enrolling through a virtual design, the prospective study's participants ranged in age from roughly 18 to 90 years and lived across approximately 25 United States geographic areas. In the prospective study, participants were assigned to cohorts based on the clinical history participants reported in a screening survey and a study questionnaire. In the prospective study, mobile phlebotomists collected whole blood, serum and a nasopharyngeal or oropharyngeal swab from each participant. Additional blood draws and questionnaires over an approximately 2-month period could optionally be provided by prospective study participants. Prospective study blood samples were shipped either frozen or at room temperature before DNA extraction. According to the germline V gene, CDR1 reads SGHTS and CDR2 reads YDEGEE. The V end gives up 4 bases and the J end 5 bases, leaving 15 bases in the junction not matched to a gene. The CDR3 goes from the cysteine to the phenylalanine over 19 residues. Only the CDR3 region is kept as DNA, spanning 57 bases read in frame from base 1.

The V and J segments used are TRBV5-8 and TRBJ2-5; TRBD2 matches 15 bases in the middle. The sequenced sample was PBMCs or T cells enriched from blood (not recorded which). The TCR was taken from a human donor in a cohort exposed to, infected with or recovered from COVID-19 (not recorded which). The donor label of this sample is uncertain. The DNA is TGTGCCAGCAGCGCATCCCGGACTAGCGGGGGGGCGTTTATGGAGACCCAGTACTTC. Its protein is CASSASRTSGGAFMETQYF.